This is a list of T cell receptor beta chains from one sample in a study of cytomegalovirus exposure and HLA in healthy donors. Sequencing was performed with immunoSEQ multiplex PCR; in TCRdb, only in-frame clones are kept and a portion is missing. The sample includes over 100,000 clones. Sequencing was performed on PBMCs. The receptors were gathered from a man aged 25 to 40 in good health and CMV-seronegative. CDR3s include the opening cysteine and the closing phenylalanine or tryptophan. Each record gives: V gene, J gene, CDR3 protein.

V gene: TRBV5-6; J gene: TRBJ2-2; CDR3 protein: CASSPPRGSGVTGELFF
V gene: TRBV2; J gene: TRBJ1-1; CDR3 protein: CASRGTPAGFITEAFF
V gene: TRBV7-2; J gene: TRBJ1-1; CDR3 protein: CASSLGQNTEAFF
V gene: TRBV5-6; J gene: TRBJ2-1; CDR3 protein: CASSFSTSGGLNYNEQFF
V gene: TRBV6-5; J gene: TRBJ2-7; CDR3 protein: CASSYSGGRGSYEQYF
V gene: TRBV7-9; J gene: TRBJ2-5; CDR3 protein: CASSFEGGAGETQYF
V gene: TRBV4-1; J gene: TRBJ1-5; CDR3 protein: CASSQDPSYSNQPQHF
V gene: TRBV5-4; J gene: TRBJ2-7; CDR3 protein: CASSPPGTGVYEQYF
V gene: TRBV1; J gene: TRBJ2-7; CDR3 protein: CTSSQDCGTSGGASYEQYF
V gene: TRBV7-6; J gene: TRBJ2-2; CDR3 protein: CASRRDRVIGKLFF
V gene: TRBV2; J gene: TRBJ2-1; CDR3 protein: CASMGDRDNEQFF
V gene: TRBV5-1; J gene: TRBJ1-5; CDR3 protein: CASSSGPQEGPQHF
V gene: TRBV4-2; J gene: TRBJ2-3; CDR3 protein: CASTLQTSGGGSTDTQYF
V gene: TRBV7-8; J gene: TRBJ1-5; CDR3 protein: CASSLALGPSGFNQPQHF
V gene: TRBV5-1; J gene: TRBJ2-1; CDR3 protein: CASSLAASGGYNEQFF
V gene: TRBV7-9; J gene: TRBJ2-4; CDR3 protein: CASSLARGGGVLAKNIQYF